The 14 T cell receptor beta chains below all came from one sample that was sequenced in a study of Graves' ophthalmopathy and Graves' hyperthyroidism. RNA transcripts provided the template for amplifying TCR beta CDR3 regions. First-round RT-PCR with HTBI primers preceded a second-round multiplex PCR. TCRdb reprocessed the multiplex PCR reads with MiXCR, giving one entry per CDR3 protein. This table holds about 700,000 distinct CDR3 sequences, 40% found once. The material sequenced was peripheral blood. These receptors all stem from an adult man with Graves' ophthalmopathy.

This chain joins TRBV6-6 and TRBJ2-2; 9 positions agree with TRBD1. With V trimmed by 2 bases and J by 0 bases, 1 base remained unmatched. The V gene's germline CDR1 is MNHNY and CDR2 SVGAGI (reference sequence). The CDR3 totals 16 residues. The CDR3 here is CASSYRTGANTGELFF. In nucleotides, the CDR3 is TGTGCCAGCAGTTACCGGACAGGGGCGAACACCGGGGAGCTGTTTTTT.

This clonotype was detected a few times. This CDR3 is CASSHPRGTNSGNTIYF. The DNA of the CDR3 is TGTGCCAGCAGCCATCCTCGGGGGACTAACTCTGGAAACACCATATATTTT. This sequence joins TRBV7-9 and TRBJ1-3; TRBD1 is a possible D gene (5 bases). V was trimmed by 5 bases and J by 0 bases, leaving 17 bases between them. This CDR3 contains 17 residues. CDR1 is SEHNR and CDR2 is FQNEAQ in the germline V gene (reference sequence).

A few counts support this clonotype. The chain couples TRBV25-1 to TRBJ1-4; possible D gene TRBD1, 6 bases. Germline V lookup: CDR1 MGHDK, CDR2 SYGVNS. The CDR3 totals 14 residues. Trimming left V 6 bases short and J 6 bases short, with 14 bases between. This chain's CDR3 is CASSQGKYYEKLFF. CDR3 bases: TGTGCCAGCAGCCAGGGGAAGTATTATGAAAAACTGTTTTTT.

This clonotype was counted between two and nine times. The J gene is TRBJ2-6, the V gene TRBV20-1, with D possibly being TRBD1 (6 bases). V was pared by 3 bases and J by 1 base, with 13 bases between. The CDR3 is made up of 16 amino acids. Germline V lookup: CDR1 DFQATT, CDR2 SNEGSKA (reference sequence). CDR3 protein: CSASNREVSGANVLTF. The CDR3 region has the DNA TGCAGTGCTAGTAACAGGGAAGTATCTGGGGCCAACGTCCTGACTTTC.

The chain couples TRBV25-1 to TRBJ2-5, with D perhaps matching TRBD2 (6 bases). The germline V gene encodes CDR1 MGHDK and CDR2 SYGVNS. Trimming left V 6 bases short and J 5 bases short, with 16 bases between. The CDR3 consists of 14 residues. CDR3 DNA: TGTGCCAGCAGAGATACGGGAGCCGGGGAGACCCAGTACTTC. This sequence encodes CASRDTGAGETQYF.

The V call is TRBV7-2, the J call TRBJ1-5; 9 bases line up with TRBD1. Trimming took 4 bases from V and 3 from J; bases not matched to a gene: 7. The CDR3 runs to 16 residues. The germline V gene encodes CDR1 SGHTA and CDR2 FQGNSA. The CDR3 DNA reads as TGTGCCAGCAGCTACGACGGGACAGGGATCAATCAGCCCCAGCATTTT. This codes for CASSYDGTGINQPQHF.

This chain links TRBV2 with TRBJ1-5, with 8 bases identical to TRBD1. CDR3 length equals 16 residues. Germline CDR1 reads SNHLY; CDR2 reads FYNNEI. The ends lost 5 bases at V and 3 bases at J; junction bases unmatched: 9. The CDR3 bases are TGTGCCAGCAGTCGCCTAGGGGGACAGGACAATCAGCCCCAGCATTTT. Translation: CASSRLGGQDNQPQHF. Together with reference TRBV2 and TRBJ1-5, the CDR3 gives the full variable domain: EPEVTQTPSHQVTQMGQEVILRCVPISNHLYFYWYRQILGQKVEFLVSFYNNEISEKSEIFDDQFSVERPDGSNFTLKIRSTKLEDSAMYFCASSRLGGQDNQPQHFGDGTRLSIL.

This clonotype was recorded a few times. The rearrangement uses TRBV7-2 and TRBJ1-1; 9 bases line up with TRBD1. The V gene's germline CDR1 is SGHTA and CDR2 FQGNSA. With V trimmed by 4 bases and J by 1 base, 4 bases remained unmatched. CDR3 length: 15 residues. CDR3 residues: CASSWDRERNTEAFF. CDR3 coding DNA: TGTGCCAGCAGCTGGGACAGGGAACGGAACACTGAAGCTTTCTTT.

This clonotype was picked up many times. The gene calls are TRBV19 and TRBJ1-1; 9 bases line up with TRBD1. This CDR3 has 15 amino acids. Trimming at V came to 4 bases and at J to 4 bases, leaving 7 bases not matched to a gene. Germline V gives CDR1 LNHDA, CDR2 SQIVND (reference sequence). CDR3 coding DNA: TGTGCCAGTAGTACGGACAGGGGAGGAGGCACTGAAGCTTTCTTT. It is translated as CASSTDRGGGTEAFF.

The J gene is TRBJ2-5, the V gene TRBV9; 7 positions match TRBD2. Germline V gene lookup returns CDR1 SGDLS and CDR2 YYNGEE. There are 16 residues in the CDR3. The V segment lost 5 bases and the J segment 2 bases; nucleotides outside the gene matches: 12. The CDR3 nucleotides are TGTGCCAGCAGTTTCGAAGCGGGGAGCTTACAAGAGACCCAGTACTTC. Its protein is CASSFEAGSLQETQYF.

This rearrangement joins TRBV9 to TRBJ1-1; no reliable D call. In germline, CDR1 is SGDLS, CDR2 YYNGEE. The CDR3 totals 13 residues. The V gene lost 5 bases and the J gene lost 4 bases, with 12 bases spanning the gap. For the CDR3, the DNA is TGTGCCAGCAGTTTAATGAGGGCCACTGAAGCTTTCTTT. Encoded protein: CASSLMRATEAFF. The full variable domain, in which reference TRBV9 and TRBJ1-1 provide the parts outside the CDR3, is DSGVTQTPKHLITATGQRVTLRCSPRSGDLSVYWYQQSLDQGLQFLIQYYNGEERAKGNILERFSAQQFPDLHSELNLSSLELGDSALYFCASSLMRATEAFFGQGTRLTVV.

As to this clonotype: An end of the junction differs from the germline gene, which may be a read error. The chain is built from TRBV2 and TRBJ1-1, with TRBD1 identical over 7 bases. The CDR3 runs 18 residues. Germline V CDR1 and CDR2: SNHLY, FYNNEI. CDR3 region: CAGSWGIDGTGVNTEAFF. The CDR3 nucleotides read TGTGCCGGCAGTTGGGGAATCGACGGAACAGGGGTGAACACTGAAGCTTTCTTT.

The chain carries TRBV19 and TRBJ2-7, with TRBD1 matching over 8 bases. With V trimmed by 2 bases and J by 10 bases, 19 bases remained unmatched. Germline V gene sequence: CDR1 LNHDA, CDR2 SQIVND (reference sequence). The CDR3 has 17 amino acids. CDR3 sequence reads: CASSIIVPPDRDWDQYF. Here the CDR3 DNA reads TGTGCCAGTAGTATAATAGTCCCCCCGGACAGGGATTGGGATCAGTACTTC.

The sample holds many counts of this clonotype. This chain joins TRBV10-3 and TRBJ1-2; D is unclear. Germline V gives CDR1 ENHRY, CDR2 SYGVKD. The germline V and J ends were trimmed by 10 bases and 4 bases, with 19 bases remaining between them. The CDR3 spans 14 residues. CDR3 DNA: TGTGCCAGCGCAGCCAGCCCAAAATCCTATGGCTACACCTTC. This gives the protein CASAASPKSYGYTF.